A selection of T cell receptor beta chains follows, all from one sample in a study of shared clonotypes between healthy human individuals. Sequencing used immunoSEQ multiplex PCR; TCRdb keeps in-frame clones, though not all of them. The sample yields 600,000 or so clones, approximately 96% seen once. Sequenced sample: naive CD8+ T cells sorted from blood. Receptors originate from a woman aged 30 to 39 in good health. Both conserved end residues are part of each CDR3. D genes are given only for firm matches. Expanded clones get a size class; other rows say once, few or many, or leave the size out.

TRBJ2-7	NA	TRBV4-1	15	NA	CASSPRVAASYEQYF	TGCGCCAGCAGCCCACGGGTAGCGGCTTCCTACGAGCAGTACTTC
TRBJ2-2	NA	TRBV10-1	16	TRBD1	CASSDYRGPHTGELFF	TGCGCCAGCAGTGACTACAGGGGGCCGCACACCGGGGAGCTGTTTTTT
TRBJ2-2	NA	TRBV9	15	NA	CASSKGPTNTGELFF	TGTGCCAGCAGCAAGGGACCGACGAACACCGGGGAGCTGTTTTTT
TRBJ2-1	NA	TRBV10-2	12	NA	CASSEDDREQFF	TGCGCCAGCAGTGAGGATGACCGCGAGCAGTTCTTC
TRBJ1-2	few	TRBV29-1	12	NA	CSVEQDYYGYTF	TGCAGCGTTGAACAGGACTACTATGGCTACACCTTC
TRBJ2-7	NA	TRBV11-2	18	NA	CASSSHRIIPGLLYEQYF	TGTGCCAGCAGCTCCCACCGGATTATACCAGGACTCCTTTACGAGCAGTACTTC
TRBJ1-1	NA	TRBV7-9	14	TRBD1	CASSLGRGGTEAFF	TGTGCCAGCAGCTTAGGCAGGGGGGGCACTGAAGCTTTCTTT
TRBJ1-4	NA	TRBV27	16	TRBD1	CASRALGQGPNEKLFF	TGTGCCAGCAGGGCTCTGGGACAGGGGCCTAATGAAAAACTGTTTTTT
TRBJ2-5	NA	TRBV27	16	TRBD2	CASSEYTRGETETQYF	TGTGCCAGCAGCGAATACACGCGGGGGGAGACGGAGACCCAGTACTTC
TRBJ2-7	NA	TRBV7-8	13	NA	CASSRAGSYEQYF	TGTGCCAGCAGCCGAGCGGGTTCCTACGAGCAGTACTTC
TRBJ2-1	once	TRBV2	13	NA	CASTEGVENEQFF	TGTGCCAGCACCGAGGGGGTTGAGAATGAGCAGTTCTTC
TRBJ1-1	NA	TRBV7-9	16	NA	CASSFGPESGNTEAFF	TGTGCCAGCAGCTTCGGCCCCGAGTCCGGGAACACTGAAGCTTTCTTT
TRBJ2-7	NA	TRBV27	14	NA	CASSWGPNAYEQYF	TGTGCCAGCAGTTGGGGGCCGAATGCCTACGAGCAGTACTTC
TRBJ2-7	NA	TRBV19	12	NA	CASSMGTSEQYF	TGTGCCAGTAGTATGGGGACATCCGAGCAGTACTTC
TRBJ1-1	NA	TRBV5-4	11	NA	CASSLSGEAFF	TGTGCCAGCAGCCTTTCCGGTGAAGCTTTCTTT
TRBJ2-1	once	TRBV7-9	15	NA	CASSGGQNIYNEQFF	TGTGCCAGCAGCGGTGGTCAGAACATATACAATGAGCAGTTCTTC
TRBJ2-1	NA	TRBV11-2	11	NA	CASSLAGVAFF	TGTGCCAGCAGCTTAGCGGGAGTGGCATTCTTC
TRBJ1-4	NA	TRBV5-1	15	NA	CASVPPQGWDEKLFF	TGCGCCAGCGTACCCCCCCAGGGGTGGGATGAAAAACTGTTTTTT
TRBJ2-1	NA	TRBV5-1	18	NA	CASSSRGSRDSHYNEQFF	TGCGCCAGCAGCTCCAGGGGTAGTCGGGACTCGCATTACAATGAGCAGTTCTTC
TRBJ1-3	once	TRBV27	20	TRBD1	CASGLNGQAIRADQGNTIYF	TGTGCCAGCGGACTTAATGGACAGGCCATACGCGCTGACCAGGGAAACACCATATATTTT
TRBJ2-7	once	TRBV4-2	12	NA	CASSQGAYEQYF	TGTGCCAGCAGCCAAGGGGCCTACGAGCAGTACTTC
TRBJ2-1	NA	TRBV13	14	TRBD2	CASSYGLAGAEQFF	TGTGCCAGCAGCTACGGACTAGCGGGAGCTGAGCAGTTCTTC
TRBJ2-7	NA	TRBV5-4	11	NA	CASSSPHEQYF	TGTGCCAGCAGCTCCCCCCACGAGCAGTACTTC
TRBJ2-7	NA	TRBV13	14	NA	CASSLGRDPYEQYF	TGTGCCAGCAGCTTAGGCCGGGATCCCTACGAGCAGTACTTC
TRBJ2-7	NA	TRBV27	14	NA	CASSSRDNSYEQYF	TGTGCCAGCAGTTCTCGGGACAACTCCTACGAGCAGTACTTC
TRBJ2-5	NA	TRBV7-9	14	NA	CASSSEIDQETQYF	TGTGCCAGCAGCTCCGAGATAGACCAAGAGACCCAGTACTTC
TRBJ2-6	NA	TRBV28	16	NA	CATSRLTDSGANVLTF	TGTGCCACCTCAAGACTGACCGACTCTGGGGCCAACGTCCTGACTTTC
TRBJ1-2	NA	TRBV29-1	12	NA	CSVDREDYGYTF	TGCAGCGTTGACAGGGAGGACTATGGCTACACCTTC
TRBJ2-1	NA	TRBV4-2	18	TRBD2	CASSEGLAGVLSYNEQFF	TGTGCCAGCAGCGAAGGACTAGCGGGAGTTTTGTCCTACAATGAGCAGTTCTTC
TRBJ1-1	NA	TRBV9	15	NA	CASSVVPGENTEAFF	TGTGCCAGCAGCGTAGTTCCAGGAGAGAACACTGAAGCTTTCTTT
TRBJ2-6	NA	TRBV19	14	NA	CASSIGSGANVLTF	TGTGCCAGTAGTATCGGGTCTGGGGCCAACGTCCTGACTTTC
TRBJ2-3	NA	TRBV7-9	15	TRBD2	CASSLVSSGTDTQYF	TGTGCCAGCAGCTTAGTATCTAGCGGGACAGATACGCAGTATTTT
TRBJ2-5	NA	TRBV13	15	TRBD2	CASSLDPAGVETQYF	TGTGCCAGCAGCTTAGATCCAGCGGGGGTGGAGACCCAGTACTTC
TRBJ1-1	once	TRBV5-6	15	TRBD1	CASSFGTASDTEAFF	TGTGCCAGCAGCTTTGGGACAGCTTCGGACACTGAAGCTTTCTTT
TRBJ1-5	NA	TRBV28	16	TRBD1	CASSPLGQYSNQPQHF	TGTGCCAGCAGTCCTCTGGGACAGTATAGCAATCAGCCCCAGCATTTT
TRBJ2-7	NA	TRBV4-1	15	TRBD2	CASSHSSGGIYEQYF	TGCGCCAGCAGCCATTCTAGCGGGGGGATCTACGAGCAGTACTTC
TRBJ2-7	NA	TRBV29-1	12	NA	CSVVITRYEQYF	TGCAGCGTTGTCATCACCCGGTACGAGCAGTACTTC
TRBJ1-1	NA	TRBV2	13	NA	CASRDRLNTEAFF	TGTGCCAGCAGGGACAGATTGAACACTGAAGCTTTCTTT
TRBJ1-5	NA	TRBV27	17	TRBD1	CASRTGTGRFSNQPQHF	TGTGCCAGCAGAACGGGGACAGGGCGATTTAGCAATCAGCCCCAGCATTTT
TRBJ2-3	NA	TRBV28	13	NA	CASSGTDTDTQYF	TGTGCCAGCAGTGGGACGGACACAGATACGCAGTATTTT
TRBJ2-2	NA	TRBV28	14	NA	CASKGLSNTGELFF	TGTGCCAGCAAGGGTTTATCGAACACCGGGGAGCTGTTTTTT
TRBJ1-1	NA	TRBV27	17	TRBD1	CASSLGRGTGLNTEAFF	TGTGCCAGCAGTTTGGGCAGGGGGACCGGGCTAAACACTGAAGCTTTCTTT
TRBJ2-5	NA	TRBV27	14	NA	CASSSNSIQETQYF	TGTGCCAGCAGTTCCAACAGTATCCAAGAGACCCAGTACTTC
TRBJ1-4	once	TRBV30	16	TRBD1	CAWSVGQGGAGEKLFF	TGTGCCTGGAGTGTGGGACAGGGGGGTGCGGGGGAAAAACTGTTTTTT
TRBJ1-5	NA	TRBV23-1	16	TRBD1	CASRWGRGQENQPQHF	TGCGCCAGCAGATGGGGTCGAGGACAGGAAAATCAGCCCCAGCATTTT
TRBJ1-1	NA	TRBV28	12	NA	CASKEGEGEAFF	TGTGCCAGCAAGGAGGGGGAGGGTGAAGCTTTCTTT
TRBJ2-1	NA	TRBV7-8	17	TRBD2	CASSSRLAGEVYNEQFF	TGTGCCAGCAGCTCCCGACTAGCGGGAGAAGTTTACAATGAGCAGTTCTTC
TRBJ2-7	NA	TRBV28	16	NA	CASSLLASGASYEQYF	TGTGCCAGCAGCCTACTAGCATCAGGGGCCTCCTACGAGCAGTACTTC
TRBJ1-2	NA	TRBV2	17	NA	CASSEAGSGTLIGGYTF	TGTGCCAGCAGTGAAGCGGGATCCGGGACACTAATAGGGGGCTACACCTTC
TRBJ2-7	NA	TRBV6-1	14	NA	CASNSDSGWYEQYF	TGTGCCAGCAATTCGGACAGCGGGTGGTACGAGCAGTACTTC
TRBJ1-2	NA	TRBV6-6	13	NA	CASKPTESYGYTF	TGTGCCAGCAAACCGACAGAGTCCTATGGCTACACCTTC
TRBJ2-7	NA	TRBV11-1	15	TRBD1	CASSLGQGVRSEQYF	TGTGCCAGCAGCTTAGGACAGGGTGTACGTAGCGAGCAGTACTTC
TRBJ2-7	NA	TRBV5-4	16	TRBD1	CASSTWSQGASVEQYF	TGTGCCAGCAGCACATGGAGCCAGGGGGCTTCGGTCGAGCAGTACTTC
TRBJ1-2	NA	TRBV5-3	14	NA	CARRLREASSGYTF	TGTGCCAGAAGGCTACGGGAAGCTAGCTCTGGCTACACCTTC
TRBJ1-5	once	TRBV23-1	18	NA	CANTHPPGRVGDNQPQHF	TGCGCCAACACTCACCCCCCAGGGAGGGTGGGAGACAATCAGCCCCAGCATTTT
TRBJ1-2	NA	TRBV11-2	16	NA	CASSAASSRKTYGYTF	TGTGCCAGCAGCGCTGCATCAAGCAGAAAGACCTATGGCTACACCTTC
TRBJ1-1	few	TRBV9	13	NA	CASSPDTLNEAFF	TGTGCCAGCAGCCCTGATACCCTAAATGAAGCTTTCTTT
TRBJ2-7	once	TRBV27	14	NA	CASSLRAPSYEQYF	TGTGCCAGCAGTTTACGGGCACCCTCCTACGAGCAGTACTTC